The present T cell receptor (beta chain) was sequenced within a study of cytomegalovirus exposure and HLA in healthy donors. CDR1 MRHNA and CDR2 SNTAGT come from the germline V gene. The CDR3 loop spans 14 amino acids. Trimming removed 4 bases from V and 8 bases from J; junction bases left unmatched: 4. Study outcomes and limitations: The classifier reportedly diagnosed cytomegalovirus status with high sensitivity and specificity. It was reported in a later analysis that an Asian-associated ancestry cluster showed fewer N-insertions than the roughly 670-donor mean.

With respect to this clone: Its antigen is as yet unknown.

Researchers ran the PCR with 60 Vbeta and 13 Jbeta primers. TCRdb keeps only in-frame clones here, not all; method: immunoSEQ multiplex PCR. The data hold roughly 130,000 clones, with around 81% observed a single time. V and J are TRBV6-4 and TRBJ2-1, with TRBD2 matching 11 bases. The TCR comes from a man aged 18-30 years in good health and CMV-seronegative. Sequenced material: PBMCs. CDR3 DNA sequence: TGTGCCAGCAGTGGGACTAGCGGGTTCGATGAGCAGTTCTTC. Its translation: CASSGTSGFDEQFF.